Each of the 5 T cell receptor beta chains below was sequenced from the same sample in a study of human T cells and chemical hapten exposure. TCRdb recomputed calls from the RACE reads with MiXCR, one row per CDR3 protein. The sample yields roughly 200,000 distinct CDR3 sequences, 24% seen once. Time point here: patch test 3, about 24 weeks after DPC sensitization. Treatment noted: therapeutic diphenylcyclopropenone sensitization with weekly scalp DPC. Sequencing used whole blood, obtained in connection with sensitization to the hapten diphenylcyclopropenone (DPC). The receptors were gathered from a woman between 40 and 55 years old with alopecia areata. Some clones in this sample may be carry-over from other donors' samples.

This clonotype occurred a few times. The CDR3 sequence: CASSVASGGTGELFF. The CDR3 DNA is TGTGCCAGCAGCGTAGCTTCGGGGGGCACCGGGGAGCTGTTTTTT. The V gene is TRBV9, the J gene TRBJ2-2; 7 nucleotides line up with TRBD2. Germline V gene lookup returns CDR1 SGDLS and CDR2 YYNGEE. The CDR3 length is 15 residues. V trimming: 0 bases; J trimming: 4 bases; junction bases outside the gene matches: 3.

The rearrangement joins TRBV20-1 to TRBJ2-4; a possible D gene is TRBD1 (6 bases). With 3 bases removed from V and 5 bases from J, the gap between germline ends came to 17 bases. This CDR3 is 15 amino acids long. CDR1 and CDR2 (germline): DFQATT, SNEGSKA (reference sequence). The DNA for the CDR3 is TGCAGTGCTAGGGGACCCGCTGGGGGCCAAAACATTCAGTACTTC. Translation gives CSARGPAGGQNIQYF.

The chain has TRBV12-3 or TRBV12-4 and TRBJ2-7; 7 bases are a match to TRBD1. This CDR3 contains 13 residues. V was clipped by 6 bases and J by 2 bases; unmatched bases: 4. Written as DNA, the CDR3 is TGTGCCAGCAGCCGGCAGGGGGCCTACGAGCAGTACTTC. This gives the protein CASSRQGAYEQYF.

The sample holds a few counts of this clonotype. The chain couples TRBV9 to TRBJ1-5, with D possibly TRBD1 on 5 matching bases. Germline CDR1 reads SGDLS; CDR2 reads YYNGEE. V shed 0 bases and J shed 2 bases, with 12 bases lying between them. The CDR3 length is 16 residues. CDR3 nucleotides: TGTGCCAGCAGCGTAGGGCAGGGTGGAGGCAATCAGCCCCAGCATTTT. Its translation: CASSVGQGGGNQPQHF.

The chain has TRBV4-2 and TRBJ2-7, with D perhaps TRBD2 (5 bases). The germline V gene encodes CDR1 LGHNA and CDR2 YNFKEQ. The CDR3 has 16 amino acids. Trimming cost V 0 bases and J 3 bases, with 15 bases left between them. The CDR3 nucleotides are TGTGCCAGCAGCCAAGAATGGCGGGTGGGTATCTACGAGCAGTACTTC. This sequence encodes CASSQEWRVGIYEQYF.